This is a list of T cell receptor beta chains from one sample in a study of shared clonotypes between healthy human individuals. Method: immunoSEQ multiplex PCR; TCRdb's copy keeps in-frame clones and lacks some. The data contain around 1.5 million clones, about 98% of them singletons. The sequencing input was naive CD4+ T cells sorted from blood. These receptors all stem from a man between 25 and 39 years old in good health. The CDR3 runs from the conserved cysteine through the conserved F or W. Each record gives: clone size, J gene, V gene, CDR3 length, D gene, CDR3 protein, CDR3 DNA. The D gene is left open where the match is weak. Clone size, where shown, is once, few, many, or a class for clones that have expanded.

>-|TRBJ2-7|TRBV6-5|13|-
CASSSGAYYEQYF
TGTGCCAGCAGTTCCGGGGCCTACTACGAGCAGTACTTC
>-|TRBJ2-7|TRBV7-9|15|-
CASSLNRSSSYEQYF
TGTGCCAGCAGCTTAAACAGGTCGAGCTCCTACGAGCAGTACTTC
>-|TRBJ2-7|TRBV7-2|11|-
CASSSSSTPYF
TGTGCCAGCAGCTCCTCTAGCACTCCTTACTTC
>-|TRBJ2-6|TRBV7-9|17|-
CASSSPGLSSGANVLTF
TGTGCCAGCAGCTCTCCGGGACTTTCCTCTGGGGCCAACGTCCTGACTTTC
>-|TRBJ1-5|TRBV28|11|-
CASSSHQPQHF
TGTGCCAGCAGTTCTCATCAGCCCCAGCATTTT
>-|TRBJ1-4|TRBV2|14|TRBD1
CASGRQGGNEKLFF
TGTGCCAGCGGAAGACAGGGGGGAAACGAAAAACTGTTTTTT
>-|TRBJ2-3|TRBV5-1|14|-
CASSLVRGADTQYF
TGCGCCAGCAGCTTGGTCCGCGGAGCAGATACGCAGTATTTT
>-|TRBJ1-5|TRBV15|13|-
CATSRDPDQPQHF
TGTGCCACCAGCAGAGATCCCGATCAGCCCCAGCATTTT
>-|TRBJ1-5|TRBV2|15|-
CASSRLGTENQPQHF
TGTGCCAGCAGTCGGCTCGGGACGGAGAATCAGCCCCAGCATTTT
>-|TRBJ2-7|TRBV28|15|TRBD2
CATNPQGSGRYEQYF
TGTGCCACCAACCCCCAAGGAAGCGGGAGGTACGAGCAGTACTTC
>-|TRBJ2-1|TRBV18|15|-
CASSPGRVTYNEQFF
TGTGCCAGCTCACCAGGTAGGGTCACCTACAATGAGCAGTTCTTC
>-|TRBJ2-1|TRBV28|16|TRBD2
CASRLMGTSEHNEQFF
TGTGCCAGCAGACTTATGGGGACTAGCGAGCACAATGAGCAGTTCTTC
>-|TRBJ1-1|TRBV18|11|-
CASPKNTEAFF
TGTGCCAGCCCAAAGAACACTGAAGCTTTCTTT
>once|TRBJ1-3|TRBV28|12|-
CASSLALRTIYF
TGTGCCAGCAGTTTGGCCCTGAGAACCATATATTTT
>-|TRBJ2-3|TRBV7-3|12|-
CASSPGTDTQYF
TGTGCCAGCAGTCCTGGCACAGATACGCAGTATTTT
>-|TRBJ2-3|TRBV18|15|-
CASSPRGSPTDTQYF
TGTGCCAGCTCACCCCGGGGAAGCCCCACAGATACGCAGTATTTT
>-|TRBJ2-1|TRBV19|17|TRBD2
CASSIWASGPTYNEQFF
TGTGCCAGTAGTATTTGGGCTAGCGGGCCCACCTACAATGAGCAGTTCTTC
>-|TRBJ2-7|TRBV15|15|TRBD1
CATSRPGQGFYEQYF
TGTGCCACCAGCAGACCGGGACAGGGTTTTTACGAGCAGTACTTC
>-|TRBJ2-1|TRBV28|15|TRBD2
CASSPTSGSLNEQFF
TGTGCCAGCAGTCCGACTAGCGGGAGTCTTAATGAGCAGTTCTTC
>-|TRBJ1-5|TRBV6-5|16|TRBD1
CASSSGQGGGNQPQHF
TGTGCCAGCAGTTCCGGACAGGGGGGCGGCAATCAGCCCCAGCATTTT
>-|TRBJ1-2|TRBV11-2|16|TRBD1
CASSLGLTGGKYGYTF
TGTGCCAGCAGCTTAGGACTTACAGGGGGGAAGTATGGCTACACCTTC
>-|TRBJ2-2|TRBV5-1|16|-
CASSPASISATGELFF
TGCGCCAGCAGCCCCGCAAGTATTAGCGCCACCGGGGAGCTGTTTTTT
>-|TRBJ2-7|TRBV15|15|TRBD1
CATSRDQGQGYEQYF
TGTGCCACCAGCAGAGATCAGGGACAGGGGTACGAGCAGTACTTC
>-|TRBJ2-7|TRBV28|16|TRBD2
CASRRRGRESSYEQYF
TGTGCCAGCAGGCGTCGAGGGCGGGAGAGCTCCTACGAGCAGTACTTC
>-|TRBJ2-5|TRBV7-3|13|-
CASSSQPMETQYF
TGTGCCAGCAGCTCCCAGCCAATGGAGACCCAGTACTTC
>-|TRBJ1-3|TRBV7-9|15|-
CASSPQQGSGNTIYF
TGTGCCAGCAGCCCGCAACAGGGTTCTGGAAACACCATATATTTT
>once|TRBJ2-7|TRBV18|17|TRBD2
CASSPLGGSTFSYEQYF
TGTGCCAGCTCACCTCTGGGGGGGAGCACCTTCTCCTACGAGCAGTACTTC
>-|TRBJ2-5|TRBV10-2|14|-
CASSDRLLGETQYF
TGCGCCAGCAGTGATCGGCTGCTGGGAGAGACCCAGTACTTC
>-|TRBJ2-1|TRBV5-4|15|TRBD2
CASRRTSGGGNEQFF
TGTGCCAGCAGGCGGACTAGCGGGGGTGGAAATGAGCAGTTCTTC